This T cell receptor (beta chain) is from a study of beta chain features in type 1 diabetes. CDR3 size: 12 residues. CDR1 MDHEN and CDR2 SYDVKM come from the germline V gene. Trimming took 4 bases from V and 3 from J, leaving 6 bases between them. Expressed TCRB transcripts were sequenced because the isolated RNA had all been reverse transcribed beforehand. The protocol was immunoSEQ multiplex PCR, while the TCRdb copy is restricted to in-frame clones and leaves out a portion. The sample contains almost 350,000 clones, 7.5% to 9% of which appear only once. This receptor was obtained from a woman aged 18-30 years in good health. Sequenced input: central memory CD4+ T cells from blood. This chain joins TRBV28 and TRBJ2-5; D is unresolved. For the CDR3, the DNA is TGTGCCAGCAGTTCGAACGAAGAGACCCAGTACTTC. It encodes CASSSNEETQYF.